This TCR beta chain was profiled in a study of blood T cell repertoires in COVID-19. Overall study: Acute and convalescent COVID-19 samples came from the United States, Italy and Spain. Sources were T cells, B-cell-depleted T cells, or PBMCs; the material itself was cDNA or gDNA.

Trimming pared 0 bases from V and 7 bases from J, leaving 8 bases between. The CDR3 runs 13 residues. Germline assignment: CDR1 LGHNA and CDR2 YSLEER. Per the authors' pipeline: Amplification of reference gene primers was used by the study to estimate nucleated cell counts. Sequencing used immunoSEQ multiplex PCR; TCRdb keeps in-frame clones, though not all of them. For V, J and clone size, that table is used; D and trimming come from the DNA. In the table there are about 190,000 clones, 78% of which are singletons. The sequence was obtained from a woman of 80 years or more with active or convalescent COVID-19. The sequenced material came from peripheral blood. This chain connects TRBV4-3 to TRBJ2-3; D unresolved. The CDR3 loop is CASSQEFGHTQYF. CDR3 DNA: TGCGCCAGCAGCCAAGAATTTGGCCATACGCAGTATTTT.